Detailed here is one T cell receptor (beta chain). The target antigen is unknown. In germline, CDR1 is KGHSH, CDR2 LQKENI. V dropped 1 base and J dropped 4 bases, with 13 bases sitting between them. CDR3 length: 15 amino acids. The data originate from a study of T cell responses to AZD1222 COVID-19 vaccine. Study observations and caveats: Samples come after the peak T cell response, not at day 14. Reports indicate that nearly half of spike-specific TCRs are directed at unmutated variant regions. Baseline serostatus was positive in only six AZD1222 recipients. Spike-specific TCR depth and breadth grew after two AZD1222 doses.

The table came from immunoSEQ multiplex PCR; TCRdb's copy has only in-frame clones and leaves some out. The sample shows about 120,000 clones, roughly 91% of them seen only once. The J gene is TRBJ2-5, the V gene TRBV18; TRBD2 is a possible D gene (6 bases). The clonotype comes from an adult in good health. The sequences come from peripheral blood, collected on day 0 of MenACWY control vaccination. CDR3 DNA sequence: TGTGCCAGCTCACCACGCCGAGGGGAGGCAGAGACCCAGTACTTC. Residues: CASSPRRGEAETQYF. Drawing the rest from reference TRBV18 and TRBJ2-5, the complete variable domain is NAGVMQNPRHLVRRRGQEARLRCSPMKGHSHVYWYRQLPEEGLKFMVYLQKENIIDESGMPKERFSAEFPKEGPSILRIQQVVRGDSAAYFCASSPRRGEAETQYFGPGTRLLVL.